This is a list of T cell receptor beta chains from one sample in a study of metastatic and nonmetastatic thyroid tumors. TCRdb reprocessed the PCR reads via MiXCR. The sample carries 70,000 or so clones, 12% to 15% recorded once. The sample was blood. These receptors were taken from a male donor with papillary thyroid cancer or a benign thyroid nodule (not recorded which). Some clones in this sample may be carry-over from other donors' samples. Each CDR3 is given with its conserved first and last residue. Fields, in order: clone size, D gene, V gene, J gene, CDR3 DNA, CDR3 protein. D genes are given only for firm matches. Only part of the rows carry a size: once, few, many, or a class if the clone is expanded.

clone_size: many; d_call: TRBD1; v_call: TRBV20-1; j_call: TRBJ2-5; cdr3_nt: TGCAGTGCAAACGAGGGGGCGGAGACCCAGTACTTC; cdr3_aa: CSANEGAETQYF
clone_size: many; d_call: TRBD1; v_call: TRBV25-1; j_call: TRBJ1-5; cdr3_nt: TGTGCCAGCGACAGGGGGCGAGGATGGAAGGGCAATCAGCCCCAGCATTTT; cdr3_aa: CASDRGRGWKGNQPQHF
clone_size: many; d_call: TRBD2; v_call: TRBV10-3; j_call: TRBJ2-1; cdr3_nt: TGTGCCATCAGTGACCGTCTAGCGGGAGTCGTAAACAATGAGCAGTTCTTC; cdr3_aa: CAISDRLAGVVNNEQFF
clone_size: few; d_call: NA; v_call: TRBV9; j_call: TRBJ2-1; cdr3_nt: TGTGCCAGCAGCGAGGGGGGAAGCGGGACCTACAATGAGCAGTTCTTC; cdr3_aa: CASSEGGSGTYNEQFF
clone_size: few; d_call: NA; v_call: TRBV6-5; j_call: TRBJ2-3; cdr3_nt: TGTGCCAGCAGTTCTTACCCACGCAAAAATACGCAGTATTTT; cdr3_aa: CASSSYPRKNTQYF
clone_size: many; d_call: TRBD2; v_call: TRBV4-1; j_call: TRBJ2-1; cdr3_nt: TGCGCCAGCAGCCGCACGCGAGCGGGACCCAAAGGTAATGAGCAGTTCTTC; cdr3_aa: CASSRTRAGPKGNEQFF
clone_size: NA; d_call: NA; v_call: TRBV2; j_call: TRBJ2-5; cdr3_nt: TGTGCCAGCAGTGGAGGACTCCCTGGGGAGACCCAGTACTTC; cdr3_aa: CASSGGLPGETQYF
clone_size: few; d_call: NA; v_call: TRBV7-2; j_call: TRBJ1-1; cdr3_nt: TGTGCCAGCAGCTCAATTAAGAACACTGAAGCTTTCTTT; cdr3_aa: CASSSIKNTEAFF
clone_size: many; d_call: NA; v_call: TRBV15; j_call: TRBJ2-5; cdr3_nt: TGTGCCACCAGCAGGACCAGGGAGGAGACCCAGTACTTC; cdr3_aa: CATSRTREETQYF
clone_size: many; d_call: TRBD1; v_call: TRBV7-6; j_call: TRBJ1-5; cdr3_nt: TGTGCCAGCAGCTTATGGGGACAGGGGGTTAGCAATCAGCCCCAGCATTTT; cdr3_aa: CASSLWGQGVSNQPQHF
clone_size: many; d_call: TRBD2; v_call: TRBV6-1; j_call: TRBJ2-2; cdr3_nt: TGTGCCAGCAGTGGACTAGCGGGAGGAATTTATTCGAACACCGGGGAGCTGTTTTTT; cdr3_aa: CASSGLAGGIYSNTGELFF
clone_size: many; d_call: NA; v_call: TRBV15; j_call: TRBJ2-7; cdr3_nt: TGTGCCACCAGCAGTCCCATATCTAGTGGATCCTACGAGCAGTACTTC; cdr3_aa: CATSSPISSGSYEQYF
clone_size: many; d_call: TRBD1; v_call: TRBV2; j_call: TRBJ1-5; cdr3_nt: TGTGCCAGTCTAGCCGGGACAGGGGGCAATCAGCCCCAGCATTTT; cdr3_aa: CASLAGTGGNQPQHF
clone_size: many; d_call: TRBD1; v_call: TRBV6-2/TRBV6-3; j_call: TRBJ1-4; cdr3_nt: TGTGCCAGCAGCTGGGACAGGGACGAAAAACTGTTTTTT; cdr3_aa: CASSWDRDEKLFF
clone_size: NA; d_call: NA; v_call: TRBV11-2; j_call: TRBJ1-2; cdr3_nt: TGTGCCAGCAGCGTAAACAGGGTCTCCTACAGCTATGGCTACACCTTC; cdr3_aa: CASSVNRVSYSYGYTF
clone_size: NA; d_call: NA; v_call: TRBV11-2; j_call: TRBJ2-3; cdr3_nt: TGTGCCAGCAGCTTATCCAAGACGGGACTGATCCTCAGGGATGCGCAGTATTTT; cdr3_aa: CASSLSKTGLILRDAQYF
clone_size: once; d_call: TRBD1; v_call: TRBV5-1; j_call: TRBJ1-4; cdr3_nt: TGCGCCAGCAGCTTGGAAGCAGGGGGCGCATCTAATGAAAAACTGTTTTTT; cdr3_aa: CASSLEAGGASNEKLFF